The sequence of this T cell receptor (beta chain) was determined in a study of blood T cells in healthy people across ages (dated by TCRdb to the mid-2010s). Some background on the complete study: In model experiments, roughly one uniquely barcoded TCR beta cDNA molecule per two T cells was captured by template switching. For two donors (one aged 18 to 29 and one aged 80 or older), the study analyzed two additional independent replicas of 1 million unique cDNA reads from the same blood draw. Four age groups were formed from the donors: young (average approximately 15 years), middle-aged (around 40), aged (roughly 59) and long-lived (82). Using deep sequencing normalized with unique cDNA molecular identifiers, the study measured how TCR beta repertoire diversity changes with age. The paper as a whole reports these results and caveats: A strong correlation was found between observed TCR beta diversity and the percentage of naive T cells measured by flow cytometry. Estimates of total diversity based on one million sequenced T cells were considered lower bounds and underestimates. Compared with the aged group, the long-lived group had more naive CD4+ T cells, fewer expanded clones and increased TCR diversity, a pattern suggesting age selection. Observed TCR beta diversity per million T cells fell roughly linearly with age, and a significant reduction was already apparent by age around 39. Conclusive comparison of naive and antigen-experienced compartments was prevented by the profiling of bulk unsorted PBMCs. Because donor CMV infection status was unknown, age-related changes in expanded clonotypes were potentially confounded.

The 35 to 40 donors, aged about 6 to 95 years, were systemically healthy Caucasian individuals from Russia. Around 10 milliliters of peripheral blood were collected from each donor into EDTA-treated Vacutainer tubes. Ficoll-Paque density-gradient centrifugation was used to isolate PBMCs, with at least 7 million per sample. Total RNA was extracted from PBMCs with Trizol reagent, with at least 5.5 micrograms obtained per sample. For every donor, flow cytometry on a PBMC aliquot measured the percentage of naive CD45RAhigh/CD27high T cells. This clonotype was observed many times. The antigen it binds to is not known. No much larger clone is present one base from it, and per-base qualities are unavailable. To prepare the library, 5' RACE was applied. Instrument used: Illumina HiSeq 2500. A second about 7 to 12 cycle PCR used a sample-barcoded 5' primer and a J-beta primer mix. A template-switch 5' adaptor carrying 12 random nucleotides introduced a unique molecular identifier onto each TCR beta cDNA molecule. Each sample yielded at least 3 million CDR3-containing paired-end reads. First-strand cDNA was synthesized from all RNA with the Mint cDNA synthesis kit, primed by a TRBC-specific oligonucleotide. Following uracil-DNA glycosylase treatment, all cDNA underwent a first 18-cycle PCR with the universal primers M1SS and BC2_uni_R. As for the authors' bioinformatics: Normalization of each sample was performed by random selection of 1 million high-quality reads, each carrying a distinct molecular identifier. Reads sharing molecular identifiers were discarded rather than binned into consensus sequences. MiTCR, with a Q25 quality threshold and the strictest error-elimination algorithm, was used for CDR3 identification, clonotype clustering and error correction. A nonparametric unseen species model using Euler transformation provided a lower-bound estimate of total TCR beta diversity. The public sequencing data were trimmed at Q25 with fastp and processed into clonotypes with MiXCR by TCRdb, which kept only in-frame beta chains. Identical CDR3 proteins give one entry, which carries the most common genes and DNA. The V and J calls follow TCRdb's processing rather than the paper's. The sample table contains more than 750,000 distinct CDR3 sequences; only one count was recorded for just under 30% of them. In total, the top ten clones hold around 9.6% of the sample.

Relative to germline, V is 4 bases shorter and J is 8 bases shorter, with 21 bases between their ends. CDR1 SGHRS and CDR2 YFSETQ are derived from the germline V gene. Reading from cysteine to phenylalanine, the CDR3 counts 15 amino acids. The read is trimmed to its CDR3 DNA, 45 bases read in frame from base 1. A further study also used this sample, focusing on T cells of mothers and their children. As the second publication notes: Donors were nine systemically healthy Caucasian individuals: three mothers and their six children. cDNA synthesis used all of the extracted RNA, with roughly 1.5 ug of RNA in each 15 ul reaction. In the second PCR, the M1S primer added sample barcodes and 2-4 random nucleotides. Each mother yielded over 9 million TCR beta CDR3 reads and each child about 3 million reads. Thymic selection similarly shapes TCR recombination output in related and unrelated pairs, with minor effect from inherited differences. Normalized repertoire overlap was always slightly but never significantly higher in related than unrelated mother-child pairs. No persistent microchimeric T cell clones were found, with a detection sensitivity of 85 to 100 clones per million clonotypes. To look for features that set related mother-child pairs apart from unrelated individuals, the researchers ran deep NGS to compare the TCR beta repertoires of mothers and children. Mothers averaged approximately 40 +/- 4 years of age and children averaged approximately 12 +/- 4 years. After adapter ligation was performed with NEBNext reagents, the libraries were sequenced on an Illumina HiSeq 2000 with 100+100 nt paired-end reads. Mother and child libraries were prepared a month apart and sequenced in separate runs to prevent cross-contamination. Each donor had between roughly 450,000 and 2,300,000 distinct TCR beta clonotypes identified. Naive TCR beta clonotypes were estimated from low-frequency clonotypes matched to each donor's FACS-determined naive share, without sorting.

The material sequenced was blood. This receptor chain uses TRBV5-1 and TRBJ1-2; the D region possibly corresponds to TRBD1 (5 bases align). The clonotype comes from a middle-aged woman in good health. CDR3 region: CASSLDPRDPGGYTF. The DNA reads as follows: TGCGCCAGCAGCCTAGATCCCCGGGACCCGGGAGGCTACACCTTC.